This T cell receptor (beta chain) was sequenced during a study of early T cells in non-severe SARS-CoV-2 infection. Turning to the study itself: RNA in bulk from unsorted whole blood was sequenced, and chains were unpaired.

TCRdb ran MiXCR on the 5' RACE reads and lists one entry per CDR3 protein. Among 40,000 or so distinct CDR3 sequences listed, approximately 10% were seen once. Germline CDR1 is SGHVS and CDR2 is FNYEAQ. The germline V and J ends were trimmed by 8 bases and 0 bases, with 19 bases remaining between them. The CDR3 sequence is 16 residues long. Sample: whole blood. This receptor was obtained from an adult who was a healthcare worker with PCR-confirmed SARS-CoV-2 infection or an uninfected control (not recorded which). The chain links TRBV7-6 to TRBJ2-5, with D maybe TRBD2 (5 bases). The CDR3 reads CASSLGSRRYQETQYF. In nucleotides, the CDR3 is TGTGCCAGCTCCCTGGGTAGCAGGAGGTACCAAGAGACCCAGTACTTC.